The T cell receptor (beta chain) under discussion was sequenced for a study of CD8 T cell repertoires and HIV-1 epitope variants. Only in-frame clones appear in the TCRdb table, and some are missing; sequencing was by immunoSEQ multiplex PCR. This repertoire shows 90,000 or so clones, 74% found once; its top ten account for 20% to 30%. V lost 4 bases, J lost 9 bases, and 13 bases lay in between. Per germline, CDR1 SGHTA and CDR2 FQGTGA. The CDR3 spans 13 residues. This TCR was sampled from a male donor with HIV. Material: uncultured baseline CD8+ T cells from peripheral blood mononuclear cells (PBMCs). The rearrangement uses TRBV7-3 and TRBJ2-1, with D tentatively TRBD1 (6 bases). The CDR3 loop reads CASSSDRNAEQFF. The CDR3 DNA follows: TGTGCCAGCAGCTCCGACAGGAACGCTGAGCAGTTCTTC.